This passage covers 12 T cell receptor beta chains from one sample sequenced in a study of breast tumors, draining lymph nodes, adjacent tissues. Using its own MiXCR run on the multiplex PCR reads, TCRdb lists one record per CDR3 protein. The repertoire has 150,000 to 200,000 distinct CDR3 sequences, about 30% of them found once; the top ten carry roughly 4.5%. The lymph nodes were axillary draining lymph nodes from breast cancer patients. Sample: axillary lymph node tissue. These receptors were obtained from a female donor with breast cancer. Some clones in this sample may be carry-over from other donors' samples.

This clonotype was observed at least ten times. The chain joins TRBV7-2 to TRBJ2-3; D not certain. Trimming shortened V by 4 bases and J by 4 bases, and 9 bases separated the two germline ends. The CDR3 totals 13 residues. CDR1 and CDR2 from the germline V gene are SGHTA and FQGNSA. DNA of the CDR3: TGTGCCAGCAGCTCCCGTCTAGCAGATACGCAGTATTTT. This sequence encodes CASSSRLADTQYF.

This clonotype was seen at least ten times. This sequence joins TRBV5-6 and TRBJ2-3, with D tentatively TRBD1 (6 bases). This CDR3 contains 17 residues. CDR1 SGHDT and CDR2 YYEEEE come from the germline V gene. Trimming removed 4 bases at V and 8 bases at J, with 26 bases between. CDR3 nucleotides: TGTGCCAGCAGCGCCTACAAACAGGGCCGGGGACGAGGTACGCAGTATTTT. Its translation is CASSAYKQGRGRGTQYF.

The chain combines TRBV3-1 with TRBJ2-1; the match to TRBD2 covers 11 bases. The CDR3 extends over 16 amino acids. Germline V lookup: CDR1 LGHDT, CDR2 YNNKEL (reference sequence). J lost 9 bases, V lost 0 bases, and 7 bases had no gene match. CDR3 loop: CASSQDRLAGGSEQFF. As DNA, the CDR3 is TGTGCCAGCAGCCAAGATCGGCTAGCGGGAGGCTCTGAGCAGTTCTTC.

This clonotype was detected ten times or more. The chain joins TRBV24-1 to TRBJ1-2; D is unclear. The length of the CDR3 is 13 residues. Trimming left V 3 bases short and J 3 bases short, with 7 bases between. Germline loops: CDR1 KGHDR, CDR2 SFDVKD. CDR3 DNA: TGTGCCACCAGTGATCCCACGGACTATGGCTACACCTTC. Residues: CATSDPTDYGYTF.

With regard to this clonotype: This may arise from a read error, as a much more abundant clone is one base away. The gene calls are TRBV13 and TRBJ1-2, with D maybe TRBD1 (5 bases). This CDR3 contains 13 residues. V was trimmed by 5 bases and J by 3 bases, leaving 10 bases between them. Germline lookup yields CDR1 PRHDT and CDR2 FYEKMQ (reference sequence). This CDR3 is CASSRARDYGYTF. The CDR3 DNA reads TGTGCCAGCAGCCGAGCCAGGGACTATGGCTACACCTTC.

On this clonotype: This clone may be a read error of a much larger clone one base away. The CDR3 region has the DNA TGCGCCAGCAGCCAAGAAGCTGGGGGTGGCGAGACCCAGTACTTC. It specifies CASSQEAGGGETQYF. V and J are TRBV4-3 and TRBJ2-5, with D perhaps being TRBD1 or TRBD2 (5 bases each). Deletions cut 0 bases from V and 5 bases from J, with 13 bases between. CDR1 and CDR2 (germline): LGHNA, YSLEER. There are 15 residues in the CDR3.

The CDR3 spells CASSRMGDGSTEAFF. In DNA, the CDR3 is TGTGCCAGCAGTCGCATGGGCGATGGAAGCACTGAAGCTTTCTTT. J is TRBJ1-1 and V is TRBV6-6, with no clear D. The CDR3 is made up of 15 amino acids. The V and J ends lost 5 bases and 4 bases respectively, with 17 bases between them. CDR1 and CDR2 (germline): MNHNY, SVGAGI (reference sequence).

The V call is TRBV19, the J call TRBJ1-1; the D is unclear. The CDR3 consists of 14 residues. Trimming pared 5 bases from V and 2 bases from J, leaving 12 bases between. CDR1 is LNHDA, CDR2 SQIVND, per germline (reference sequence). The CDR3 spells CASSWRNTNTEAFF. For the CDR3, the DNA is TGTGCCAGTAGTTGGCGGAATACCAACACTGAAGCTTTCTTT. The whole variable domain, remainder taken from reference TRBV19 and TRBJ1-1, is DGGITQSPKYLFRKEGQNVTLSCEQNLNHDAMYWYRQDPGQGLRLIYYSQIVNDFQKGDIAEGYSVSREKKESFPLTVTSAQKNPTAFYLCASSWRNTNTEAFFGQGTRLTVV.

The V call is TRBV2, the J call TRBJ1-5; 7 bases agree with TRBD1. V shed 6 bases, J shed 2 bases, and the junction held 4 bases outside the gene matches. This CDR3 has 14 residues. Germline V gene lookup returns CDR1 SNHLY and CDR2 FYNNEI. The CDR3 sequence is CASSRQGRNQPQHF. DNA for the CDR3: TGTGCCAGCAGCCGACAGGGACGCAATCAGCCCCAGCATTTT.

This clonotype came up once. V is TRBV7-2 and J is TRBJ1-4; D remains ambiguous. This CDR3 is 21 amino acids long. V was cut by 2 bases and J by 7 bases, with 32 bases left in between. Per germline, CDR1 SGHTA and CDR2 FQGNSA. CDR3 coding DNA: TGTGCCAGCAGCTTAAGTGCTAGCGGGAGGGTAGAGACCCGATGGTTTGAAAAACTGTTTTTT. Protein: CASSLSASGRVETRWFEKLFF.

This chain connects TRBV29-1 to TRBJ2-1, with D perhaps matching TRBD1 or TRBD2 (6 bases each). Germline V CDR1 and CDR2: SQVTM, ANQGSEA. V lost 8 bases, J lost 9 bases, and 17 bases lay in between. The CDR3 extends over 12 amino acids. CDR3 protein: CSLRGARTEQFF. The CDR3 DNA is TGCAGCTTAAGGGGGGCAAGGACTGAGCAGTTCTTC.

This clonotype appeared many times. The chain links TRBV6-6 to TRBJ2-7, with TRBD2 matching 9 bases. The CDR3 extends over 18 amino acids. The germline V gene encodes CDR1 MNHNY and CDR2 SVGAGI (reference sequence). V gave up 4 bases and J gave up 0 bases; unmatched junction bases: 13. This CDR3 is CASSLLKLAGASSYEQYF. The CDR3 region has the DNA TGTGCCAGCAGTTTACTCAAATTAGCGGGAGCCAGCTCCTACGAGCAGTACTTC.